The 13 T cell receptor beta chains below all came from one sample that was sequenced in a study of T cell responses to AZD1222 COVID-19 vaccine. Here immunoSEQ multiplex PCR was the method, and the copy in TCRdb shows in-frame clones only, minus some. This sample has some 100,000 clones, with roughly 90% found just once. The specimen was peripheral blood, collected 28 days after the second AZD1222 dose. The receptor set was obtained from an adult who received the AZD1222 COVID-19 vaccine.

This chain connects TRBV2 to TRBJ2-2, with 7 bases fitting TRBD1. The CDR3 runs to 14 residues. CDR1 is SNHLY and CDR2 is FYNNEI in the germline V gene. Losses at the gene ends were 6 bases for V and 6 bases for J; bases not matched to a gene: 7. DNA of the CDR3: TGTGCCAGCAGGGGACAGAAAGGTCCCGGGGAGCTGTTTTTT. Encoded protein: CASRGQKGPGELFF. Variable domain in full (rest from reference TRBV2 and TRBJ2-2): EPEVTQTPSHQVTQMGQEVILRCVPISNHLYFYWYRQILGQKVEFLVSFYNNEISEKSEIFDDQFSVERPDGSNFTLKIRSTKLEDSAMYFCASRGQKGPGELFFGEGSRLTVL.

CDR3 in DNA: TGTGCCATCAGTGCTTATGGGGGGGGGCAGTCTGAAGCTTTCTTT. Amino acids: CAISAYGGGQSEAFF. The rearrangement uses TRBV10-3 and TRBJ1-1; tentatively, D is TRBD1 (6 bases). The length of the CDR3 is 15 residues. CDR1 is ENHRY, CDR2 SYGVKD, per germline. Trimming removed 4 bases at V and 6 bases at J, with 18 bases between.

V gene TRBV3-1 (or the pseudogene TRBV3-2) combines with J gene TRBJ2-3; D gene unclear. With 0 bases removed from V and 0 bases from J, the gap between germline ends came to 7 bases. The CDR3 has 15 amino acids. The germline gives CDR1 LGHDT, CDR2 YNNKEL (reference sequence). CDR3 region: CASSQDFGSTDTQYF. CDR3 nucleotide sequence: TGTGCCAGCAGCCAAGATTTCGGGAGCACAGATACGCAGTATTTT.

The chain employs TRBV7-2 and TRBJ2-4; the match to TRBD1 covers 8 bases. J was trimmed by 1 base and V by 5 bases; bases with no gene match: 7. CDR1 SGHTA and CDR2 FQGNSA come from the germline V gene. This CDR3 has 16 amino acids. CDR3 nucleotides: TGTGCCAGCAGCCCCGACAGGGGAGCTGCCAAAAACATTCAGTACTTC. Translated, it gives CASSPDRGAAKNIQYF.

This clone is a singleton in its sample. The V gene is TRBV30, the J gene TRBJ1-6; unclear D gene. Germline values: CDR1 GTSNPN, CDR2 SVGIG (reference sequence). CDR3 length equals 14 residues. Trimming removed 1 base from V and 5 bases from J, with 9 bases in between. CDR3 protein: CAWSDGRDNSPLHF. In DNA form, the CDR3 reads TGTGCCTGGAGTGATGGGAGAGATAATTCACCCCTCCACTTT.

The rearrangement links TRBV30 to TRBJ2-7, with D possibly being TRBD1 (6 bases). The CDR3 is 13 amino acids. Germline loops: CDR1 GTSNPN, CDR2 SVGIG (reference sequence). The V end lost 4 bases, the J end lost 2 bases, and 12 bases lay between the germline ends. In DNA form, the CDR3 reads TGTGCCTGGAACAGGGCGAGCCCCTACGAGCAGTACTTC. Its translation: CAWNRASPYEQYF.

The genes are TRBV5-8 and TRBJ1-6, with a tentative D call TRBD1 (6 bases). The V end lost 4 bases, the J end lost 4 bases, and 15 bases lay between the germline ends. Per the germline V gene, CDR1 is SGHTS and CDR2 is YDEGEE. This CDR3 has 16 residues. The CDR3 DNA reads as TGTGCCAGCAGCCCCGGGAGGGGGAAGTATAATTCACCCCTCCACTTT. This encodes CASSPGRGKYNSPLHF.

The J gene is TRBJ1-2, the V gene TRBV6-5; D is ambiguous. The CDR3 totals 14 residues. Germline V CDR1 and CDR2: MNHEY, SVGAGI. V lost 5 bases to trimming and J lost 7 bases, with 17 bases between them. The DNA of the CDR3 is TGTGCCAGCAGTCCCCCGGGGAGGGTGGGTGGCTACACCTTC. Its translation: CASSPPGRVGGYTF.

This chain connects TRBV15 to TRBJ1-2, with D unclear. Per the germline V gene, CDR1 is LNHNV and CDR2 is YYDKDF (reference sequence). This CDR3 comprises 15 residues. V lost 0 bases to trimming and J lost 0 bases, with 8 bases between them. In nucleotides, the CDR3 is TGTGCCACCAGCAGAGATCTCGGCCCTAACTATGGCTACACCTTC. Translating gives CATSRDLGPNYGYTF.

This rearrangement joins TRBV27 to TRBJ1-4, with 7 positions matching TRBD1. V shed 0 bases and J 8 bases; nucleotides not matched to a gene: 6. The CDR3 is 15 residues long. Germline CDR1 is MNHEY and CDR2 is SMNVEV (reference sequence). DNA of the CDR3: TGTGCCAGCAGTTTATCTTTGAGGGGGCGCGAAAAACTGTTTTTT. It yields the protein CASSLSLRGREKLFF.

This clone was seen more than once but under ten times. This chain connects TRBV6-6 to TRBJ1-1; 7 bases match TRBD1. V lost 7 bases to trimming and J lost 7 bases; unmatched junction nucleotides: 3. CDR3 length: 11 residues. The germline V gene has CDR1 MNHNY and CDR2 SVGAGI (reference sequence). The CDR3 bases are TGTGCCAGCACCCGGACAGGTGAAGCTTTCTTT. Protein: CASTRTGEAFF.

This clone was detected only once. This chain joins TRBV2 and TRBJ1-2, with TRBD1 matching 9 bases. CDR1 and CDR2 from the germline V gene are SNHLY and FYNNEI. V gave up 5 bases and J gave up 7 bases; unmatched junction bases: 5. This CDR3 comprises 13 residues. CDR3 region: CASSPQGAGGYTF. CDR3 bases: TGTGCCAGCAGTCCACAGGGGGCTGGTGGCTACACCTTC.

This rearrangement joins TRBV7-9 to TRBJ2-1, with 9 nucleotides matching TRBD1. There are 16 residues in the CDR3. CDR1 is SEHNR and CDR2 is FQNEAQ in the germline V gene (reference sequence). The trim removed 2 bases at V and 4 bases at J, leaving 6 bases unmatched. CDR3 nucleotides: TGTGCCAGCAGCTTATACGGACAGGGGACATACAATGAGCAGTTCTTC. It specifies CASSLYGQGTYNEQFF. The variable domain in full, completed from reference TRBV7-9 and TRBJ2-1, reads DTGVSQNPRHKITKRGQNVTFRCDPISEHNRLYWYRQTLGQGPEFLTYFQNEAQLEKSRLLSDRFSAERPKGSFSTLEIQRTEQGDSAMYLCASSLYGQGTYNEQFFGPGTRLTVL.